This TCR beta chain originates from a study of glioma-infiltrating T cells. This CDR3 has 14 amino acids. V lost 5 bases to trimming and J lost 2 bases, with 13 bases between them. Germline-derived CDR1 and CDR2 are SGHAT and FQNNGV. In regard to this clonotype: This may stem from a read error, because a much larger clone lies one nucleotide away.

Amplification of TCR alpha and beta CDR3 regions from RNA used iRepertoire nested multiplex PCR. For one-step reverse transcription and amplification, 100-400 ng of tissue mRNA or PBMC total RNA was used. TCRdb passed the multiplex PCR reads through MiXCR, listing each CDR3 protein once. The table includes about 3,900 distinct CDR3 sequences, roughly a third detected once. This receptor was taken from a human donor with low-grade glioma or glioblastoma, undergoing nonglioma brain surgery, or in good health (not recorded which). The sample taken for sequencing was glioma tissue, nonneoplastic brain tissue, or PBMCs (not recorded which). The chain joins TRBV11-2 to TRBJ2-7, with D uncertain. CDR3 protein: CASSVLVVTYEQYF. For the CDR3, the DNA is TGTGCCAGCAGCGTACTGGTGGTAACCTACGAGCAGTACTTC. Full variable domain (rest looked up from reference TRBV11-2 and TRBJ2-7): EAGVAQSPRYKIIEKRQSVAFWCNPISGHATLYWYQQILGQGPKLLIQFQNNGVVDDSQLPKDRFSAERLKGVDSTLKIQPAKLEDSAVYLCASSVLVVTYEQYFGPGTRLTVT.